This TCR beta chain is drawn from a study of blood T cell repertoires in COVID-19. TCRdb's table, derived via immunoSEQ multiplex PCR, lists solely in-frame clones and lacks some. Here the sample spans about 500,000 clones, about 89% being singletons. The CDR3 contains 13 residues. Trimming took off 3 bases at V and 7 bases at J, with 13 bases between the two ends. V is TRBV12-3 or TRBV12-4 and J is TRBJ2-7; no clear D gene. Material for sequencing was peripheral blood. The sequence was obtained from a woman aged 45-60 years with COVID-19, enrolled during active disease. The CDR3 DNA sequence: TGTGCCAGCAGTTTTTCCTCACTTTCAGAGCAGTACTTC. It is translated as CASSFSSLSEQYF.